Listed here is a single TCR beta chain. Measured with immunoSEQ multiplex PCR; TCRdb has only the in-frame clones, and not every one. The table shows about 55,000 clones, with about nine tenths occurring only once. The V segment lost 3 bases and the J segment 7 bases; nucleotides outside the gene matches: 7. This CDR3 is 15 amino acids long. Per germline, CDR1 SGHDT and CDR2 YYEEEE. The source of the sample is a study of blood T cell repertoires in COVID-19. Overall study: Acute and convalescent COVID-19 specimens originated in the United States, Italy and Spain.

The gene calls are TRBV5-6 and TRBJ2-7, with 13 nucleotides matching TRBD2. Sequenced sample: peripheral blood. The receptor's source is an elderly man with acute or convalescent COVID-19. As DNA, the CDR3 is TGTGCCAGCAGCTCTACTAGCGGGGGGGCCGGTGAGCAGTACTTC. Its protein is CASSSTSGGAGEQYF.